These T cell receptor beta chains were read from a single sample in a study of cytomegalovirus exposure and HLA in healthy donors. Sequencing was performed with immunoSEQ multiplex PCR; in TCRdb, only in-frame clones are kept and a portion is missing. The data hold about 140,000 clones, with less than 9.5% observed a single time. The sample was PBMCs. These receptors came from a male donor in good health and CMV-seronegative. Each CDR3 is given with its conserved first and last residue. Fields, in order: D gene, J gene, V gene, clone size, CDR3 DNA, CDR3 protein. The D gene is left open where the match is weak. Some rows have no size entry. The others give once, few or many, or a class for an expanded clone.

D gene: TRBD1
J gene: TRBJ1-2
V gene: TRBV7-2
clone size: few
CDR3 DNA: TGTGCCAGCAGCTTAGAAGCGACAGGGGAGTTCTATGGCTACACCTTC
CDR3 protein: CASSLEATGEFYGYTF

D gene: TRBD1
J gene: TRBJ1-1
V gene: TRBV7-8
clone size: NA
CDR3 DNA: TGTGCCAGCAGGTCCGACAGGGTGGCCCCGGGCAACACTGAAGCTTTCTTT
CDR3 protein: CASRSDRVAPGNTEAFF

D gene: NA
J gene: TRBJ1-6
V gene: TRBV5-4
clone size: few
CDR3 DNA: TGTGCCAGCAGCTTGGGGGGCGCCTATTCACCCCTCCACTTT
CDR3 protein: CASSLGGAYSPLHF

D gene: TRBD1
J gene: TRBJ1-4
V gene: TRBV4-1
clone size: NA
CDR3 DNA: TGCGCCAGCAGCCAAGGAGACAGGGGGCGAGATGAAAAGCTGTTTTTT
CDR3 protein: CASSQGDRGRDEKLFF

D gene: NA
J gene: TRBJ1-2
V gene: TRBV28
clone size: NA
CDR3 DNA: TGTGCCAGCAGTTCCGGCGGGGGAACCTATGGCTACACCTTC
CDR3 protein: CASSSGGGTYGYTF

D gene: TRBD1
J gene: TRBJ1-1
V gene: TRBV19
clone size: few
CDR3 DNA: TGTGCCAGTAGCAGCCTCACAGGGGAATCCACTGAAGCTTTCTTT
CDR3 protein: CASSSLTGESTEAFF

D gene: NA
J gene: TRBJ1-3
V gene: TRBV7-2
clone size: few
CDR3 DNA: TGTGCCAGCAGCTTAACGCCAGGCTCTGGAAACACCATATATTTT
CDR3 protein: CASSLTPGSGNTIYF

D gene: NA
J gene: TRBJ2-5
V gene: TRBV12-5
clone size: few
CDR3 DNA: TGTGCTAGTGGTTTGGGCGCAGGGGAGACCCAGTACTTC
CDR3 protein: CASGLGAGETQYF

D gene: TRBD1
J gene: TRBJ1-4
V gene: TRBV2
clone size: once
CDR3 DNA: TGTGCCAGCAGTGAAAGACAGGGCCCGGGGGAAAAACTGTTTTTT
CDR3 protein: CASSERQGPGEKLFF

D gene: TRBD1
J gene: TRBJ2-7
V gene: TRBV7-3
clone size: NA
CDR3 DNA: TGTGCCAGCAGCTTAACCCTGGGACAGGGCTACGAGCAGTACTTC
CDR3 protein: CASSLTLGQGYEQYF

D gene: NA
J gene: TRBJ2-5
V gene: TRBV15
clone size: few
CDR3 DNA: TGTGCCACCAGCAGAGATCGCCGGTCCGTTCCCCAGTACTTC
CDR3 protein: CATSRDRRSVPQYF

D gene: NA
J gene: TRBJ1-3
V gene: TRBV9
clone size: NA
CDR3 DNA: TGTGCCAGCAGCGTAAACTCGGGCGGGAGTCCTGGAAACACCATATATTTT
CDR3 protein: CASSVNSGGSPGNTIYF

D gene: NA
J gene: TRBJ2-7
V gene: TRBV7-3
clone size: NA
CDR3 DNA: TGTGCCAGCAGCTTAGGGACCGCCGGGGGCGAGCAGTACTTC
CDR3 protein: CASSLGTAGGEQYF

D gene: NA
J gene: TRBJ2-7
V gene: TRBV7-2
clone size: few
CDR3 DNA: TGTGCCAGCAGCTTAGAAGGGGGCTCCTACGAGCAGTACTTC
CDR3 protein: CASSLEGGSYEQYF

D gene: NA
J gene: TRBJ2-7
V gene: TRBV9
clone size: few
CDR3 DNA: TGTGCCAGCAGCGTAGAAGGGGAAGCCTACGAGCAGTACTTC
CDR3 protein: CASSVEGEAYEQYF

D gene: TRBD2
J gene: TRBJ2-7
V gene: TRBV7-2
clone size: NA
CDR3 DNA: TGTGCCAGCTGCGAGCGGGATAGGTCCTACGAGCAGTACTTC
CDR3 protein: CASCERDRSYEQYF

D gene: NA
J gene: TRBJ2-2
V gene: TRBV5-8
clone size: NA
CDR3 DNA: TGTGCCAGCAGACGGACACTCACCGGGGAGCTGTTTTTT
CDR3 protein: CASRRTLTGELFF

D gene: TRBD1
J gene: TRBJ2-7
V gene: TRBV28
clone size: few
CDR3 DNA: TGTGCCAGCAGGCCCTGGAGACAGGGATCCTACGAGCAGTACTTC
CDR3 protein: CASRPWRQGSYEQYF

D gene: TRBD2
J gene: TRBJ2-7
V gene: TRBV7-9
clone size: few
CDR3 DNA: TGTGCCAGCAGCTTAGGCAGCGGGAAGACACTGTACGAGCAGTACTTC
CDR3 protein: CASSLGSGKTLYEQYF

D gene: TRBD1
J gene: TRBJ1-2
V gene: TRBV7-9
clone size: NA
CDR3 DNA: TGTGCCAGCAGCTTACTCGACAGGGATCCTAACTATGGCTACACCTTC
CDR3 protein: CASSLLDRDPNYGYTF

D gene: TRBD1
J gene: TRBJ1-1
V gene: TRBV5-4
clone size: NA
CDR3 DNA: TGTGCCAGCAGCTTGGACAGGGGGATGAACACTGAAGCTTTCTTT
CDR3 protein: CASSLDRGMNTEAFF

D gene: TRBD2
J gene: TRBJ2-7
V gene: TRBV28
clone size: few
CDR3 DNA: TGTGCCAGCAGTCCCGGGACTAGCGGCTACGAGCAGTACTTC
CDR3 protein: CASSPGTSGYEQYF

D gene: NA
J gene: TRBJ1-4
V gene: TRBV2
clone size: NA
CDR3 DNA: TGTGCCAGCACTCCTGAACCAGGAGGAATCGTAAATGAAAAACTGTTTTTT
CDR3 protein: CASTPEPGGIVNEKLFF

D gene: TRBD1
J gene: TRBJ1-2
V gene: TRBV7-9
clone size: few
CDR3 DNA: TGTGCCAGCAGCCCAGGGACAGGGTTTGACTACACCTTC
CDR3 protein: CASSPGTGFDYTF

D gene: TRBD2
J gene: TRBJ2-7
V gene: TRBV7-9
clone size: NA
CDR3 DNA: TGTGCCAGCAGCTATAGCGGGGACCCCTACGAGCAGTACTTC
CDR3 protein: CASSYSGDPYEQYF

D gene: NA
J gene: TRBJ1-5
V gene: TRBV4-1
clone size: few
CDR3 DNA: TGCGCCAGCAGCCAAGATTTCCTTAGCAATCAGCCCCAGCATTTT
CDR3 protein: CASSQDFLSNQPQHF

D gene: TRBD1
J gene: TRBJ2-7
V gene: TRBV7-9
clone size: few
CDR3 DNA: TGTGCCAGCAGCCCGACGTCGGGACAGGACGCCTACGAGCAGTACTTC
CDR3 protein: CASSPTSGQDAYEQYF

D gene: TRBD2
J gene: TRBJ2-1
V gene: TRBV11-3
clone size: few
CDR3 DNA: TGTGCCAGCAGCTTAGTGGGACTAGCTGACAATGAGCAGTTCTTC
CDR3 protein: CASSLVGLADNEQFF

D gene: TRBD1
J gene: TRBJ2-7
V gene: TRBV28
clone size: NA
CDR3 DNA: TGTGCCAGCAGTTTGTGGGGACAGGGGGGGGCCTACGAGCAGTACTTC
CDR3 protein: CASSLWGQGGAYEQYF